Shown below are 11 T cell receptor beta chains from a single sample sequenced in a study of blood T cells in healthy people across ages. For the second PCR, which ran for about 7 to 11 cycles, a sample-barcoded 5' primer and a J-beta primer mix were used. A single record per CDR3 protein comes from TCRdb applying MiXCR to the 5' RACE reads. The sample includes some 1.6 million distinct CDR3 sequences, roughly 32% of them seen just once. The sample taken for sequencing was blood. These receptors were collected from a woman in her 30s in good health.

V usage is TRBV6-1 and J usage is TRBJ1-2; unclear D gene. Germline V gene lookup returns CDR1 MNHNS and CDR2 SASEGT. The CDR3 contains 14 residues. V lost 2 bases to trimming and J lost 0 bases, with 7 bases between them. The CDR3 nucleotides read TGTGCCAGCAGTGAACGGGCTCCTAACTATGGCTACACCTTC. Amino acid sequence: CASSERAPNYGYTF.

This chain joins TRBV5-1 and TRBJ2-3; TRBD2 matches 10 bases. Per germline, CDR1 SGHRS and CDR2 YFSETQ. V shed 5 bases and J 2 bases; nucleotides not matched to a gene: 8. There are 16 residues in the CDR3. CDR3 DNA: TGCGCCAGCAGGCTAGCGGGGGTTACTTTCACAGATACGCAGTATTTT. It yields the protein CASRLAGVTFTDTQYF. Looking up the rest from reference TRBV5-1 and TRBJ2-3 gives the full variable domain: KAGVTQTPRYLIKTRGQQVTLSCSPISGHRSVSWYQQTPGQGLQFLFEYFSETQRNKGNFPGRFSGRQFSNSRSEMNVSTLELGDSALYLCASRLAGVTFTDTQYFGPGTRLTVL.

The rearrangement links TRBV10-3 to TRBJ1-2; the match to TRBD1 covers 10 bases. Trimming cost V 4 bases and J 6 bases; bases outside gene matches: 8. CDR3 length: 15 amino acids. The germline gives CDR1 ENHRY, CDR2 SYGVKD. The CDR3 loop is CAISGHGQGENGYTF. Written as DNA, the CDR3 is TGTGCCATCAGTGGTCACGGACAGGGGGAAAATGGCTACACCTTC.

This clonotype was seen at least ten times. The chain joins TRBV10-3 to TRBJ1-2, with TRBD1 identical over 9 bases. The CDR3 loop spans 16 amino acids. V shed 3 bases and J 4 bases; nucleotides not matched to a gene: 9. The germline CDR1 and CDR2 sequences are ENHRY and SYGVKD. CDR3 region: CAISDGQGLTLYGYTF. The CDR3 nucleotides read TGTGCCATCAGTGACGGACAGGGGCTGACCCTCTATGGCTACACCTTC.

The chain has TRBV6-5 and TRBJ2-5; possibly TRBD1 for D (5 bases). Trimming took off 7 bases at V and 5 bases at J, with 14 bases between the two ends. Per germline, CDR1 MNHEY and CDR2 SVGAGI. The CDR3 runs to 13 residues. The CDR3 here is CASTESGSETQYF. The CDR3 coding sequence is TGTGCCAGCACCGAATCAGGGTCCGAGACCCAGTACTTC.

This clonotype showed up many times. This may be a read error, as it is one base from a much larger clone. The chain has TRBV7-2 and TRBJ2-7; 7 bases fit TRBD1. The junction had 14 bases not matched to a gene; V was cut back by 5 bases and J by 4 bases. CDR1 SGHTA and CDR2 FQGNSA come from the germline V gene. This CDR3 is built from 16 residues. The CDR3 nucleotides are TGTGCCAGCAGCACCGCCCTGGGACAGAGCGGATACGAGCAGTACTTC. Translating it yields CASSTALGQSGYEQYF.

This chain uses TRBV20-1 with TRBJ2-5; the D gene could be TRBD1 or TRBD2 (5 bases each). V was trimmed by 3 bases and J by 5 bases, leaving 16 bases between them. The CDR3 sequence is 14 residues long. CDR1 DFQATT and CDR2 SNEGSKA come from the germline V gene (reference sequence). The CDR3 spells CSARFWGTVETQYF. In DNA, the CDR3 is TGCAGTGCTAGGTTTTGGGGGACCGTTGAGACCCAGTACTTC.

The chain uses TRBV12-3 or TRBV12-4 and TRBJ2-1; 11 bases are a match to TRBD2. The CDR3 contains 15 residues. Unmatched junction bases numbered 6, after V lost 6 bases and J lost 5 bases. In nucleotides, the CDR3 is TGTGCCAGCAGGTATCTAGCGGGGGGAGACAATGAGCAGTTCTTC. Translation gives CASRYLAGGDNEQFF.

J is TRBJ2-1 and V is TRBV20-1; TRBD2 matches 10 bases. Germline trimming cut 0 bases from V and 5 bases from J; bases unmatched to any gene: 13. Germline V gives CDR1 DFQATT, CDR2 SNEGSKA (reference sequence). The length of the CDR3 is 18 residues. CDR3 protein: CSARDRRSLAGANNEQFF. In DNA, the CDR3 is TGCAGTGCTAGAGATCGGCGCAGCCTAGCGGGGGCCAACAATGAGCAGTTCTTC.

This clonotype was counted between two and nine times. The junction departs from the called germline gene at one end, perhaps through a read error. The chain joins TRBV5-1 to TRBJ1-5; D gene uncertain. This CDR3 has 13 amino acids. Germline CDR1 SGHRS, CDR2 YFSETQ. CDR3 sequence: CASSSSEGQPQHF. The CDR3 nucleotides read TGCGCCAGTAGCTCCAGCGAAGGTCAGCCCCAGCATTTT.

The CDR3 here is CASSQDGGRGFSYNEQFF. The CDR3 DNA follows: TGCGCCAGCAGCCAAGATGGGGGGCGGGGTTTCTCCTACAATGAGCAGTTCTTC. The gene calls are TRBV4-1 and TRBJ2-1, with D perhaps given as TRBD1 or TRBD2 (6 bases each). Trimming removed 0 bases at V and 0 bases at J, with 15 bases between. The CDR3 has 18 amino acids. The germline V gene encodes CDR1 MGHRA and CDR2 YSYEKL.